This TCR beta chain was captured by sequencing in a study of cytomegalovirus exposure and HLA in healthy donors. The overall study: Samples from HLA-typed donors yielded about 85 million unique TCRs in an early data release. General study points: With further analysis later on, most CMV-associated TCR beta chains appeared HLA-restricted.

Germline assignment: CDR1 MNHEY and CDR2 SVGAGI. The CDR3 runs 14 residues. Germline trimming cut 4 bases from V and 7 bases from J; bases unmatched to any gene: 7. PCR primers comprised 60 Vbeta and 13 Jbeta primers. Original processing methods: Later, an analysis found around 77 million unique TCR beta chains, and some 10 million of these were shared. Only in-frame clones appear in the TCRdb table, and some are missing; sequencing was by immunoSEQ multiplex PCR. Clone size and the V and J calls come from that table; the DNA yielded D and trimming. The sample lists around 92,000 clones; 75% to 85% were seen once. Turning to this clone: The antigen is unknown.

Participants comprised healthy donors of bone marrow. The rearrangement links TRBV6-5 to TRBJ1-2, with 9 bases aligning to TRBD1. This receptor was taken from a man younger than 35 in good health and CMV-seronegative. Sequencing input: PBMCs. The CDR3 DNA reads TGTGCCAGCAGTTCGGACAGGGGACTAGGTGGCTACACCTTC. The encoded protein is CASSSDRGLGGYTF.